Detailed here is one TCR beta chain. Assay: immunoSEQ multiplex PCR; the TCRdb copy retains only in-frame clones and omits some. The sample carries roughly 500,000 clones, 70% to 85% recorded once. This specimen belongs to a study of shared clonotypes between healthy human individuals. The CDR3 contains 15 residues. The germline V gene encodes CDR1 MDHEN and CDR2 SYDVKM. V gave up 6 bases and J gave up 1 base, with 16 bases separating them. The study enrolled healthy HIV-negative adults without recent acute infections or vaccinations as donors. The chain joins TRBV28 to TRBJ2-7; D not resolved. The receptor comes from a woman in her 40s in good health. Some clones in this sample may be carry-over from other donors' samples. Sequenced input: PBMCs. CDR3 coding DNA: TGTGCCAGCAGCCCGAGCCTTACCAAGTCCTACGAGCAGTACTTC. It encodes CASSPSLTKSYEQYF.